This T cell receptor beta chain was sequenced in a study of T cell responses to AZD1222 COVID-19 vaccine. This clone was counted a single time. Trimming took 7 bases from V and 7 from J; bases not matched to a gene: 4. CDR3 length equals 13 residues. The assay was immunoSEQ multiplex PCR, and TCRdb's table has in-frame clones only and misses some. This table has some 150,000 clones, 90% appearing once. The material was peripheral blood, obtained 28 days after the second AZD1222 dose. The chain carries TRBV12-3 or TRBV12-4 and TRBJ2-1; TRBD2 matches at 10 bases. The sequence was obtained from an adult who received the AZD1222 COVID-19 vaccine. CDR3 residues: CASTLLAGNEQFF. The CDR3 nucleotides read TGTGCCAGCACCTTACTAGCGGGGAATGAGCAGTTCTTC.